The sequence of this TCR beta chain was determined in a study of blood T cell repertoires in COVID-19. Study-level information: Acute and convalescent COVID-19 samples came from the United States, Italy and Spain. T cells, B-cell-depleted T cells, or PBMCs supplied cDNA or gDNA.

With V trimmed by 4 bases and J by 6 bases, 11 bases remained unmatched. This CDR3 contains 17 residues. Germline CDR1 SGHDT, CDR2 YYEEEE. All enrollees were about 18 to 100 years old and from approximately 24 US areas. Original processing methods: From reference gene primer amplification, estimates of nucleated cell counts were derived. TCRdb's table, derived via immunoSEQ multiplex PCR, lists solely in-frame clones and lacks some. That table furnishes V, J and clone size, whereas the DNA furnished D and trimming. The sample lists around 200,000 clones, roughly 85% occurring once. Sequenced sample: PBMCs or T cells enriched from blood (not recorded which). The sequence derives from a woman aged 40 to 55 with acute COVID-19. V and J are TRBV5-6 and TRBJ2-4, with TRBD1 matching over 12 bases. The CDR3 region is CASSLLRDRGPGNIQYF. The CDR3 DNA follows: TGTGCCAGCAGCCTACTCCGGGACAGGGGGCCGGGAAACATTCAGTACTTC.